One T cell receptor beta chain is described in this entry. The data were obtained in a study of graft-versus-host responses after intestinal transplantation. The V and J ends lost 5 bases and 2 bases respectively, with 12 bases between them. Germline V gene lookup returns CDR1 MNHEY and CDR2 SVGAGI. CDR3 length: 14 residues. Profiling relied on immunoSEQ multiplex PCR, and the TCRdb table lists in-frame clones only, not all of them. Of 15,000 or so clones listed, 55% to 75% are singletons. Both intraepithelial and lamina propria lymphocytes were released by processing graft tissue. This clonotype was sampled from a human patient who received an intestinal transplant, so some T cells may come from the graft donor. V usage is TRBV6-5 and J usage is TRBJ1-2; no clear D gene. The input for sequencing was ileum tissue, taken 700 to 800 days after intestinal transplantation. The DNA for the CDR3 is TGTGCCAGCAGTGAATTTAGTGGGAACTATGGCTACACCTTC. Translating it yields CASSEFSGNYGYTF.